This T cell receptor beta chain is from a study of cytomegalovirus exposure and HLA in healthy donors. This clone was seen a single time. V lost 0 bases and J 3 bases, leaving 17 bases between the germline ends. Looked up from germline, CDR1 is LGHNA and CDR2 is YSLEER. This CDR3 has 18 residues. Vbeta (60) and Jbeta (13) primers were used in the PCR. Clones were sequenced by immunoSEQ multiplex PCR, and TCRdb holds only the in-frame ones, with some missing. The data show 130,000 or so clones, roughly 70% seen once. The source of this sequence is a woman in her 40s in good health and CMV-seropositive. The sequenced sample consisted of PBMCs. V usage is TRBV4-3 and J usage is TRBJ2-2, with a tentative D call TRBD2 (7 bases). CDR3 in amino acids: CASSQDRGAHTDTGELFF. DNA of the CDR3: TGCGCCAGCAGCCAAGATCGGGGGGCGCATACGGACACCGGGGAGCTGTTTTTT.